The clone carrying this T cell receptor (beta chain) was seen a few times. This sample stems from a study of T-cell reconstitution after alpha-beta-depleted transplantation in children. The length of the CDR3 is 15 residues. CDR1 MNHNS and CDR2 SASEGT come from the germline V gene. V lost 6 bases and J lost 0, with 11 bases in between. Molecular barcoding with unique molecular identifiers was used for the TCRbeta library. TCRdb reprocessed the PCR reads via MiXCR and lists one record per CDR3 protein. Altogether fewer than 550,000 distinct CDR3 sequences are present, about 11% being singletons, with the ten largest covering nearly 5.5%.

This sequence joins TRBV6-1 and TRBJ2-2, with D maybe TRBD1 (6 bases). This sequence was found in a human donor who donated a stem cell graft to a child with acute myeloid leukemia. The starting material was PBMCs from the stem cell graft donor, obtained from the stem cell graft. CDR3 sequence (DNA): TGTGCCAGCAGAAGGACAGCTACGAACACCGGGGAGCTGTTTTTT. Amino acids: CASRRTATNTGELFF.